A single sample gave rise to the 7 T cell receptor beta chains below, sequenced in a study of CD8 T cells in Susac syndrome. Random hexamers were used to reverse transcribe the RNA input (about 0.5 to 1 ug). TCRdb ran MiXCR on the immunoSEQ multiplex PCR reads and lists one entry per CDR3 protein. The data hold roughly 200,000 distinct CDR3 sequences, with approximately 94% observed a single time. Sequenced material: CD4+ T cells from PBMCs. Receptors originate from a human donor with multiple sclerosis.

This chain connects TRBV14 to TRBJ2-3; 8 bases match TRBD1. This CDR3 has 15 amino acids. V trimming: 2 bases; J trimming: 4 bases; junction bases outside the gene matches: 5. Germline CDR1 and CDR2: SGHDN and FVKESK. The chain's CDR3 is CASSQFSQGADTQYF. The CDR3 region has the DNA TGTGCCAGCAGCCAATTCTCACAGGGGGCAGATACGCAGTATTTT.

This chain joins TRBV7-9 and TRBJ1-1; D gene uncertain. V lost 0 bases and J 14 bases, leaving 19 bases between the germline ends. CDR1 SEHNR and CDR2 FQNEAQ come from the germline V gene (reference sequence). The CDR3 has 14 amino acids. The CDR3 region is CASSLAENTGSPFF. In DNA form, the CDR3 reads TGTGCCAGCAGCTTAGCAGAGAACACTGGGAGCCCCTTCTTT.

The chain couples TRBV9 to TRBJ1-1; no clear D. V lost 9 bases and J lost 3, with 6 bases in between. Germline values: CDR1 SGDLS, CDR2 YYNGEE. The CDR3 sequence is 10 residues long. As DNA, the CDR3 is TGTGCCATGGCGTACACTGAAGCTTTCTTT. It encodes CAMAYTEAFF.

The J gene is TRBJ2-2, the V gene TRBV5-1, with 8 positions matching TRBD1. CDR3 length: 16 amino acids. V shed 0 bases and J 7 bases; nucleotides not matched to a gene: 8. Germline V gene lookup returns CDR1 SGHRS and CDR2 YFSETQ. DNA for the CDR3: TGCGCCAGCAGCTTGGAGTGGACAGGGAGAAACGGGGAGCTGTTTTTT. This gives the protein CASSLEWTGRNGELFF.

V and J are TRBV29-1 and TRBJ1-3; D not certain. V was pared by 4 bases and J by 11 bases, with 9 bases between. The length of the CDR3 is 10 residues. The V gene's germline CDR1 is SQVTM and CDR2 ANQGSEA. CDR3 in amino acids: CSVGSRAIYF. Here the CDR3 DNA reads TGCAGCGTTGGGTCACGCGCCATATATTTT.

This clonotype was detected only a few times. The rearrangement uses TRBV19 and TRBJ2-7, with a possible D match to TRBD1 (6 bases). Germline V gene sequence: CDR1 LNHDA, CDR2 SQIVND (reference sequence). The length of the CDR3 is 13 residues. The germline V and J ends were trimmed by 4 bases and 2 bases, with 9 bases remaining between them. The CDR3 here is CASSRTETYEQYF. DNA of the CDR3: TGTGCCAGTAGTAGGACAGAAACCTACGAGCAGTACTTC.

The chain is built from TRBV30 and TRBJ2-3; D possibly corresponds to TRBD1 (5 bases). The V and J ends lost 2 bases and 6 bases respectively, with 9 bases between them. The CDR3 is 12 amino acids. CDR1 GTSNPN and CDR2 SVGIG come from the germline V gene (reference sequence). The CDR3 reads CAWSLDTDTQYF. The CDR3 DNA reads as TGTGCCTGGAGTCTGGACACCGATACGCAGTATTTT.